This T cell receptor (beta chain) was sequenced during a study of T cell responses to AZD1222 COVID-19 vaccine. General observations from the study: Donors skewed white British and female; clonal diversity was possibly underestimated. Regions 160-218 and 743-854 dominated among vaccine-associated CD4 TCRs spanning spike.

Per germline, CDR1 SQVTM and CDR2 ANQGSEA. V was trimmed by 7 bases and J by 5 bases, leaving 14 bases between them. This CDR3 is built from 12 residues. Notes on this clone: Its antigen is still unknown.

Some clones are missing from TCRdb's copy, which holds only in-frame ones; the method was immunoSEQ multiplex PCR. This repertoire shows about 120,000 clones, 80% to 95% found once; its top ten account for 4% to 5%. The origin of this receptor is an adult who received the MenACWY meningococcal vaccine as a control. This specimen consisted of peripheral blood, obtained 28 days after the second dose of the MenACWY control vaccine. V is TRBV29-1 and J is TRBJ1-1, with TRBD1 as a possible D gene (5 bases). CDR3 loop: CSGTNGGTEAFF. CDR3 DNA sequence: TGCAGCGGGACTAACGGGGGGACTGAAGCTTTCTTT.